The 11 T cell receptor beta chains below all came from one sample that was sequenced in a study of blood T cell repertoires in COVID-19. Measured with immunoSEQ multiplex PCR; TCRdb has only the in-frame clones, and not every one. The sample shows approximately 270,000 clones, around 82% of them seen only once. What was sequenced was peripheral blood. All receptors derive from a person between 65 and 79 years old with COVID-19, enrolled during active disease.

This chain's CDR3 is CASSYDRYTDTQYF. The CDR3 DNA reads TGTGCCAGCAGCTATGACAGGTACACAGATACGCAGTATTTT. The chain joins TRBV7-9 to TRBJ2-3; tentatively, D is TRBD1 (6 bases). V was pared by 4 bases and J by 2 bases, with 10 bases between. CDR3 length: 14 amino acids. The germline gives CDR1 SEHNR, CDR2 FQNEAQ (reference sequence). Together with reference TRBV7-9 and TRBJ2-3, the CDR3 gives the full variable domain: DTGVSQNPRHKITKRGQNVTFRCDPISEHNRLYWYRQTLGQGPEFLTYFQNEAQLEKSRLLSDRFSAERPKGSFSTLEIQRTEQGDSAMYLCASSYDRYTDTQYFGPGTRLTVL.

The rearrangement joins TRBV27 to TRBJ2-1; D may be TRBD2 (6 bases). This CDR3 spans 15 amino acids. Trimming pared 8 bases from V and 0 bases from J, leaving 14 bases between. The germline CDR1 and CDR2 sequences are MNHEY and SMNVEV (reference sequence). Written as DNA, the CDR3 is TGTGCCAGCCTACCGACTAGTTTCTCCTACAATGAGCAGTTCTTC. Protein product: CASLPTSFSYNEQFF.

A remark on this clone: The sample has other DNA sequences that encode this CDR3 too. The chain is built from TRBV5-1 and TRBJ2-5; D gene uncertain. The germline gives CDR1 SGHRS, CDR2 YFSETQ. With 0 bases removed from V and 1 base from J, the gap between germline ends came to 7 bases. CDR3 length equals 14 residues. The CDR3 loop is CASSLVGGQETQYF. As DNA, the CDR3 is TGCGCCAGCAGCTTGGTAGGCGGCCAAGAGACCCAGTACTTC.

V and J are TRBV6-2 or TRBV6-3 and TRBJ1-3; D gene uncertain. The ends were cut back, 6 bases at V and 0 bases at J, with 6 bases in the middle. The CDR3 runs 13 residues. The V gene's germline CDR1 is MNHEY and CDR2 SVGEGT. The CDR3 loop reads CASSLSSGNTIYF. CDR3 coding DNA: TGTGCCAGCAGCCTGAGCTCTGGAAACACCATATATTTT.

The CDR3 region is CASSERPHRGNYNEQFF. CDR3 DNA: TGTGCCAGCAGCGAAAGGCCCCACAGGGGGAACTACAATGAGCAGTTCTTC. The chain couples TRBV21-1 to TRBJ2-1; the D segment call TRBD1 is taken from the table without a DNA check. TRBV21-1 is marked as a pseudogene. This CDR3 is 17 amino acids long.

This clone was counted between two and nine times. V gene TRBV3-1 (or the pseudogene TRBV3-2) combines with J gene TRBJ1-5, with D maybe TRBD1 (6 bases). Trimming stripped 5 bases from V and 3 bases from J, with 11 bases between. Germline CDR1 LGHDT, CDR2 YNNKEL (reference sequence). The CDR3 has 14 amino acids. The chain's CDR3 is CASSTGLFNQPQHF. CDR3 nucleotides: TGTGCCAGCAGCACAGGGTTATTCAATCAGCCCCAGCATTTT.

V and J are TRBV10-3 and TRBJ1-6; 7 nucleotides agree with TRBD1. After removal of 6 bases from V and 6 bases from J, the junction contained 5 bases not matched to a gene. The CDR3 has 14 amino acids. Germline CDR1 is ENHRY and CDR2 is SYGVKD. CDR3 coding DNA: TGTGCCATCAGCCTACAGGGGCCTAATTCACCCCTCCACTTT. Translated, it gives CAISLQGPNSPLHF.

The CDR3 nucleotides read TGTGCCAGTACAGGGGATATAGGAACTGAAGCTTTCTTT. Translated: CASTGDIGTEAFF. The gene calls are TRBV19 and TRBJ1-1, with D perhaps matching TRBD1 (6 bases). The germline gives CDR1 LNHDA, CDR2 SQIVND (reference sequence). V lost 7 bases, J lost 5 bases, and 14 bases lay in between. The CDR3 is made up of 13 amino acids. The complete variable domain, with remaining parts taken from reference TRBV19 and TRBJ1-1, reads DGGITQSPKYLFRKEGQNVTLSCEQNLNHDAMYWYRQDPGQGLRLIYYSQIVNDFQKGDIAEGYSVSREKKESFPLTVTSAQKNPTAFYLCASTGDIGTEAFFGQGTRLTVV.

CDR3 nucleotides: TGTGCCAGCAGTCGGACAAAGGGCGTGAATTCACCCCTCCACTTT. Its protein is CASSRTKGVNSPLHF. The chain couples TRBV13 to TRBJ1-6; TRBD1 is a possible D gene (5 bases). From germline, CDR1 is PRHDT and CDR2 FYEKMQ (reference sequence). Trimming removed 6 bases from V and 7 bases from J, with 16 bases in between. The CDR3 sequence is 15 residues long.

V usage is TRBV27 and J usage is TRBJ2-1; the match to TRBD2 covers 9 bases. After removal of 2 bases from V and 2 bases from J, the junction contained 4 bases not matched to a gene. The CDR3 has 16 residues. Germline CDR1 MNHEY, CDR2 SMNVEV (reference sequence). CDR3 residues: CASSLMGGGAYNEQFF. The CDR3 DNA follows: TGTGCCAGCAGTTTAATGGGCGGGGGGGCCTACAATGAGCAGTTCTTC.

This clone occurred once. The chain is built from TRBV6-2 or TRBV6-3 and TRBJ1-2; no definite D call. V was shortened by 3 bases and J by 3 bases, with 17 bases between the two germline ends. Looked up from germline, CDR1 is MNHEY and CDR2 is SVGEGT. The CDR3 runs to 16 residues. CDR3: CASSYGLGILDYGYTF. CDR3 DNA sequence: TGTGCCAGCAGTTATGGACTCGGCATTCTCGACTATGGCTACACCTTC.